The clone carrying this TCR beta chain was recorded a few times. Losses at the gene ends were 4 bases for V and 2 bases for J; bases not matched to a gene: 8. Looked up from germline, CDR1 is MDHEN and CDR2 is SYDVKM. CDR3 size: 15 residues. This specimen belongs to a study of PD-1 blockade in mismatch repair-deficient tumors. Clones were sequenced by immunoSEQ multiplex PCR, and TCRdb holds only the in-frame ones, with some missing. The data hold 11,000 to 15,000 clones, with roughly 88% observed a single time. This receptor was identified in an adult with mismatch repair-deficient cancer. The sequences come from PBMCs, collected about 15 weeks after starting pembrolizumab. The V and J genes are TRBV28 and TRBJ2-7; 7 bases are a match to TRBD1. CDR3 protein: CASSSLRDRAYEQYF. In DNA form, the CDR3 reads TGTGCCAGCAGTTCTCTCCGGGACAGAGCCTACGAGCAGTACTTC.